The table lists the clone carrying this T cell receptor (beta chain) with a count of one. The antigen is undetermined. PCR used 60 Vbeta primers and 13 Jbeta primers. Assay: immunoSEQ multiplex PCR; the TCRdb copy retains only in-frame clones and omits some. This repertoire shows more than 110,000 clones, 60% to 80% found once; its top ten account for approximately 3.8%. This sample is drawn from a study of cytomegalovirus exposure and HLA in healthy donors. General observations from the study: Most subjects' HLA-A and HLA-B alleles were reportedly predicted from TCR beta sequences.

Germline V CDR1 and CDR2: MNHEY, SVGAGI. This CDR3 contains 14 residues. V lost 1 base and J 4 bases, leaving 11 bases between the germline ends. The V call is TRBV6-5, the J call TRBJ2-7; D is perhaps TRBD2 (5 bases). Input material: PBMCs. The TCR comes from a male donor in good health and CMV-seronegative. The chain's CDR3 is CASSYFGKNYEQYF. The CDR3 DNA reads as TGTGCCAGCAGTTACTTCGGGAAAAATTACGAGCAGTACTTC.